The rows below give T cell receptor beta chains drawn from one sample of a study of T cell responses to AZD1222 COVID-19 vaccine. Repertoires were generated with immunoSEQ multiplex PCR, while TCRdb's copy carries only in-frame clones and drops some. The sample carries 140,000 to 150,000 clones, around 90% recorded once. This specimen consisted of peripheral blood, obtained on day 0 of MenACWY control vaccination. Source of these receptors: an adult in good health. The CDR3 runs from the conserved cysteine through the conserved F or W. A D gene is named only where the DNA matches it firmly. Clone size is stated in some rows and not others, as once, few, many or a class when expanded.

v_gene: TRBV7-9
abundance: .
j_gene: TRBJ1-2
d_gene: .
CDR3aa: CASSLGANYGYTF
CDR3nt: TGTGCCAGCAGCTTAGGGGCTAACTATGGCTACACCTTC

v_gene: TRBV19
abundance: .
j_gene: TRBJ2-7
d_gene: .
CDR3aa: CASSTSSGYEQYF
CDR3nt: TGTGCCAGTAGTACTTCAAGCGGCTACGAGCAGTACTTC

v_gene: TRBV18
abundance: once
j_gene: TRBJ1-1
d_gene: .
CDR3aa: CASSPGGNRAEAFF
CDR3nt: TGTGCCAGCTCACCAGGGGGGAATCGCGCTGAAGCTTTCTTT

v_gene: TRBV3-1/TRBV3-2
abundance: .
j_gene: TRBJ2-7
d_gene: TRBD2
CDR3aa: CASSQLAGSYEQYF
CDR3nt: TGTGCCAGCAGCCAGTTAGCGGGGTCCTACGAGCAGTACTTC

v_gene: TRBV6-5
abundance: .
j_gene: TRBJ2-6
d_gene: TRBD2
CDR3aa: CASTGRGSGANVLTF
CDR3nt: TGTGCCAGCACGGGGAGGGGCTCTGGGGCCAACGTCCTGACTTTC

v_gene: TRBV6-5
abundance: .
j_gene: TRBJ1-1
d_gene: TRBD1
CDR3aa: CASSPRDREGTFF
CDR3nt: TGTGCCAGCAGTCCTCGTGACAGGGAAGGCACTTTCTTT

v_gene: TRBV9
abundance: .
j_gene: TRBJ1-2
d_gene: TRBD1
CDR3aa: CASSAYYRGQGYTF
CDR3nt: TGTGCCAGCAGCGCATATTACAGGGGGCAGGGCTACACCTTC

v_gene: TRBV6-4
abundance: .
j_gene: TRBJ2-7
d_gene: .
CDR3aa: CASSRDFLGEQYF
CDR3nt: TGTGCCAGCAGCCGGGACTTTTTAGGAGAGCAGTACTTC

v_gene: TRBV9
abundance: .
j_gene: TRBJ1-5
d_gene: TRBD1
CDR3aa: CASSLLTGSSNQPQHF
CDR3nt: TGTGCCAGCAGCTTACTGACAGGGAGTAGCAATCAGCCCCAGCATTTT

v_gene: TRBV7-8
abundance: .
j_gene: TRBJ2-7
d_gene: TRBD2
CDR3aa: CASSLYGGDSYEQYF
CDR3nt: TGTGCCAGCAGCTTATATGGGGGGGACTCCTACGAGCAGTACTTC

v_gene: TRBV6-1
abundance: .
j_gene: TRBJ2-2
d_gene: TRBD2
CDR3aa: CASSELTVAGGSGELFF
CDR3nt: TGTGCCAGCAGTGAATTGACAGTAGCGGGGGGGTCCGGGGAGCTGTTTTTT

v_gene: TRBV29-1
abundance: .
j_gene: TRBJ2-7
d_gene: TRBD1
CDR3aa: CSVRTGTGAYEQYF
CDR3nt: TGCAGCGTCCGTACCGGGACAGGGGCCTACGAGCAGTACTTC

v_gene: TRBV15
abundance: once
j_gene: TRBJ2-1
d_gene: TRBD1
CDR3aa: CATSRDRDRGFHEQFF
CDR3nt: TGTGCCACCAGCAGAGATAGGGACAGGGGTTTCCATGAGCAGTTCTTC

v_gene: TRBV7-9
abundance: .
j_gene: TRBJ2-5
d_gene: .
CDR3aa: CASSPRGPETQYF
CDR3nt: TGTGCCAGCAGCCCTCGGGGGCCCGAGACCCAGTACTTC

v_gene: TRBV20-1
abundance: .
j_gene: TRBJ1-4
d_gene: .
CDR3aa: CSASRPLGGEKLFF
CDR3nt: TGCAGTGCTAGTCGCCCTCTCGGGGGTGAAAAACTGTTTTTT

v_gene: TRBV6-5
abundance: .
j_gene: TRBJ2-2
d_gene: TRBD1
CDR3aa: CASRPGGGGELFF
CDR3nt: TGTGCCAGCAGGCCAGGGGGCGGGGGGGAGCTGTTTTTT

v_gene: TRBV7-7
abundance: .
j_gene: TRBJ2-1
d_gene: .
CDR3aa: CASSMGTSSYNEQFF
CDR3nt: TGTGCTAGCAGCATGGGGACAAGCTCCTACAATGAGCAGTTCTTC

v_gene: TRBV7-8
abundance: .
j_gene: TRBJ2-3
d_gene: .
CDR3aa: CASSSFIGPGTDTQYF
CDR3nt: TGTGCCAGCAGCTCATTTATAGGTCCGGGCACAGATACGCAGTATTTT

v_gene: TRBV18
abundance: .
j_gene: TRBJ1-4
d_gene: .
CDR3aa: CASSPTSNEKLFF
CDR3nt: TGTGCCAGCTCACCCACTAGCAATGAAAAACTGTTTTTT

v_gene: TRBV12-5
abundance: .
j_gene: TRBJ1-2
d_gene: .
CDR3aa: CASGLVPGRAIYGYTF
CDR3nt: TGTGCTAGTGGTTTGGTACCGGGCAGGGCCATCTATGGCTACACCTTC

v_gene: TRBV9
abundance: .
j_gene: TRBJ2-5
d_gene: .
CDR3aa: CASSPLEGRETQYF
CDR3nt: TGTGCCAGCAGCCCCCTGGAAGGGCGGGAGACCCAGTACTTC

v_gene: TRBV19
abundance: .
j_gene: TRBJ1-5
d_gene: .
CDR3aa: CASSAGPSNQPQHF
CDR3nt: TGTGCCAGTAGTGCGGGACCGAGCAATCAGCCCCAGCATTTT

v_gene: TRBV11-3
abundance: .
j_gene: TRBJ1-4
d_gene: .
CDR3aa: CASSLGFGFTEKLFF
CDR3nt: TGTGCCAGCAGCTTAGGATTCGGGTTCACTGAAAAACTGTTTTTT

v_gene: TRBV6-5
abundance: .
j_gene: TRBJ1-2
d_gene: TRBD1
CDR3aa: CASSYGVGQGNSYTF
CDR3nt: TGTGCCAGCAGTTACGGAGTGGGACAGGGAAATAGCTACACCTTC

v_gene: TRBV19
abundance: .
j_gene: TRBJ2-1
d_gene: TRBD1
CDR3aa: CASISHQAGGLYNEQFF
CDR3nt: TGTGCCAGTATCTCTCATCAGGCAGGGGGTCTCTACAATGAGCAGTTCTTC

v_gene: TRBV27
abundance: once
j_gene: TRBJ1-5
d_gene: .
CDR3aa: CASSPGEVLGYSNQPQHF
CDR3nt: TGTGCCAGCAGCCCGGGGGAGGTGTTGGGCTATAGCAATCAGCCCCAGCATTTT

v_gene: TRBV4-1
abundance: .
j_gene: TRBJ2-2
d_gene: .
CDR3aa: CASSQEPHTGELFF
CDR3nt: TGCGCCAGCAGCCAAGAGCCCCACACCGGGGAGCTGTTTTTT

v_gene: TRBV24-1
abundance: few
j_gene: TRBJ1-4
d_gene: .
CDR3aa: CATSVMEKLFF
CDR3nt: TGTGCCACCAGTGTAATGGAAAAACTGTTTTTT

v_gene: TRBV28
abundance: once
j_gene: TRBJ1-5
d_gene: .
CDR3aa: CASSLTRNQPQHF
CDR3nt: TGTGCCAGCAGTTTGACCCGAAATCAGCCCCAGCATTTT

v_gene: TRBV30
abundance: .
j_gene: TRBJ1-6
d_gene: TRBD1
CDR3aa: CAWNGGQTSSYNSPLHF
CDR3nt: TGTGCCTGGAATGGGGGACAGACGAGCTCCTATAATTCACCCCTCCACTTT

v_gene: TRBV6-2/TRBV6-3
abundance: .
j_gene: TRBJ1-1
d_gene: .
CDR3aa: CASSYSGGTEAFF
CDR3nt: TGTGCCAGCAGTTACTCTGGTGGCACTGAAGCTTTCTTT

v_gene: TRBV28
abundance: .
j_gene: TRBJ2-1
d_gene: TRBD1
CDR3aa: CASSNRGGDNEQFF
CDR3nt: TGTGCCAGCAGTAACAGGGGCGGTGATAATGAGCAGTTCTTC

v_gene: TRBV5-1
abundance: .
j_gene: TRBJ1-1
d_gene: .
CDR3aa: CASSLGGSLPEAFF
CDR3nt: TGCGCCAGCAGCTTGGGTGGGTCCCTTCCCGAAGCTTTCTTT

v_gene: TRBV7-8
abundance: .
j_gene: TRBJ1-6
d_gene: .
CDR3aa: CASSPGRTESPLHF
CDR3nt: TGTGCCAGCAGCCCCGGCAGGACGGAATCACCCCTCCACTTT

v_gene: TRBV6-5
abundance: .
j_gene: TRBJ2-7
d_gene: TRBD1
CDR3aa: CASSSPGQGSLEQYF
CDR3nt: TGTGCCAGCAGTAGTCCGGGACAGGGTTCATTGGAGCAGTACTTC

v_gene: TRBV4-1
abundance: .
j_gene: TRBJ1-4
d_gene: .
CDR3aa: CASSQGGRNVNEKLFF
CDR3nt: TGCGCCAGCAGCCAAGGGGGCAGGAACGTAAATGAAAAACTGTTTTTT

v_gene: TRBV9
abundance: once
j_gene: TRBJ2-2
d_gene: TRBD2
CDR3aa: CASSLGTSVNTGELFF
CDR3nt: TGTGCCAGCAGCCTCGGGACTAGCGTGAACACCGGGGAGCTGTTTTTT

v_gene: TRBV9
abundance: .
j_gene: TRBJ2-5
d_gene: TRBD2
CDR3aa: CASSRTLGLAGKETQYF
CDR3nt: TGTGCCAGCAGCCGAACCTTGGGACTAGCGGGAAAAGAGACCCAGTACTTC

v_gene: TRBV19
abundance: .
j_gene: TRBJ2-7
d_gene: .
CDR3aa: CASSIGLKSLSYEQYF
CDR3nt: TGTGCCAGTAGTATAGGTCTTAAGAGCTTGTCCTACGAGCAGTACTTC

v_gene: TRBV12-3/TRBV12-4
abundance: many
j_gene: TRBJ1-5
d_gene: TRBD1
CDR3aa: CASSQGTGSPQHF
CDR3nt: TGTGCCAGCAGCCAAGGGACAGGGTCGCCCCAGCATTTT